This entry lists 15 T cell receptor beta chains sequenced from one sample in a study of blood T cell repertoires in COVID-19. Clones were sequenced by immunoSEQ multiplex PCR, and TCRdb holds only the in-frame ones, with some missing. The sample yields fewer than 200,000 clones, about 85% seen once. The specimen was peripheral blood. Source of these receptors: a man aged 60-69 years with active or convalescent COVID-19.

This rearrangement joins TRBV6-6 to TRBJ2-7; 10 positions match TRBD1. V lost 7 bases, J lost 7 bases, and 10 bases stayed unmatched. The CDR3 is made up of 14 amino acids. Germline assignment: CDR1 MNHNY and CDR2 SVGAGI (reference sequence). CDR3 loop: CASKPGQGYKEQYF. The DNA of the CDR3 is TGTGCCAGCAAGCCGGGACAGGGGTATAAGGAGCAGTACTTC.

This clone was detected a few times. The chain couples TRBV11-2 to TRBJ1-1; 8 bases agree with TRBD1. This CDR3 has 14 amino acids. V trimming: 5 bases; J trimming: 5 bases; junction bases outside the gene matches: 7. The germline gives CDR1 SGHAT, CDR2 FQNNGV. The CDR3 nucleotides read TGTGCCAGCAGCCCCAGGGGGCGCGGAACTGAAGCTTTCTTT. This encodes CASSPRGRGTEAFF.

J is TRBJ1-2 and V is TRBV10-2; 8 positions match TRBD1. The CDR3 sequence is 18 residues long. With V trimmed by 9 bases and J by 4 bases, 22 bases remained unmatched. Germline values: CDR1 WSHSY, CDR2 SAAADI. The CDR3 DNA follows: TGCGCCAGTGGCCTTGCAGGGGGCGTATCGGAGGAGGGCTATGGCTACACCTTC. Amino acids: CASGLAGGVSEEGYGYTF.

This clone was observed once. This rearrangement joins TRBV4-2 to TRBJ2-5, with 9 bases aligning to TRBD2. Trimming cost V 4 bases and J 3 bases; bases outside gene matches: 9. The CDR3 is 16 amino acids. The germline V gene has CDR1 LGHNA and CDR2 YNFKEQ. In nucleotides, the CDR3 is TGTGCCAGCAGCCTAAATCCGGGACTAGCAGAAGAGACCCAGTACTTC. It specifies CASSLNPGLAEETQYF.

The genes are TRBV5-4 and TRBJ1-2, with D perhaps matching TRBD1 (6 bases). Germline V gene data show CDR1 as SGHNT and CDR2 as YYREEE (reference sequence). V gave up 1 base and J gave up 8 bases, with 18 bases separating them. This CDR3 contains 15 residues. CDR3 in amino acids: CASSLWSQGYIGYTF. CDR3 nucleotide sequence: TGTGCCAGCAGCTTGTGGTCCCAGGGGTACATCGGCTACACCTTC.

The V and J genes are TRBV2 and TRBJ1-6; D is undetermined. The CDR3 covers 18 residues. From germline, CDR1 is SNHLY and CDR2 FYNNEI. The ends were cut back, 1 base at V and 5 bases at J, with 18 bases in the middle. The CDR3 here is CASSEVREVSQNNSPLHF. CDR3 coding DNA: TGTGCCAGCAGTGAAGTACGAGAAGTATCACAGAATAATTCACCCCTCCACTTT. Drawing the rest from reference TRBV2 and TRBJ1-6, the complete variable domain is EPEVTQTPSHQVTQMGQEVILRCVPISNHLYFYWYRQILGQKVEFLVSFYNNEISEKSEIFDDQFSVERPDGSNFTLKIRSTKLEDSAMYFCASSEVREVSQNNSPLHFGNGTRLTVT.

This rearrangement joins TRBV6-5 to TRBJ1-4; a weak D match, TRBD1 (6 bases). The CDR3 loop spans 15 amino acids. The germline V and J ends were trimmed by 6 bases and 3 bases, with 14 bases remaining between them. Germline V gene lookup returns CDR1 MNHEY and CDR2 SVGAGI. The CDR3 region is CASSLRQGSNEKLFF. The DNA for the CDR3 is TGTGCCAGCAGCCTGAGGCAGGGGTCTAATGAAAAACTGTTTTTT.

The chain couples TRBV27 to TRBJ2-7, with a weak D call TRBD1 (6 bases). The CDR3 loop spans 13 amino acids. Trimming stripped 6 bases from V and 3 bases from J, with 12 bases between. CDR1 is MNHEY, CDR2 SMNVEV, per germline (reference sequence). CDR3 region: CASSLGGLYEQYF. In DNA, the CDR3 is TGTGCCAGCAGCCTTGGGGGCCTCTACGAGCAGTACTTC.

The CDR3 here is CASSYRTVTDTQYF. CDR3 DNA sequence: TGTGCCAGCAGTTACCGTACAGTCACAGATACGCAGTATTTT. The chain carries TRBV6-5 and TRBJ2-3; D is ambiguous. V lost 2 bases, J lost 2 bases, and 8 bases lay in between. The CDR3 covers 14 residues. CDR1 is MNHEY and CDR2 is SVGAGI in the germline V gene.

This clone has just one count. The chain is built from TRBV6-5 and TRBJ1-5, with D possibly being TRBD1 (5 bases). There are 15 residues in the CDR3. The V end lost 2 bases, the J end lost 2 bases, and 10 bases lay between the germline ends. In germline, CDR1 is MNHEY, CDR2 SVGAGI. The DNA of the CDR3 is TGTGCCAGCAGTTACCAGGGTATTGGCAATCAGCCCCAGCATTTT. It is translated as CASSYQGIGNQPQHF.

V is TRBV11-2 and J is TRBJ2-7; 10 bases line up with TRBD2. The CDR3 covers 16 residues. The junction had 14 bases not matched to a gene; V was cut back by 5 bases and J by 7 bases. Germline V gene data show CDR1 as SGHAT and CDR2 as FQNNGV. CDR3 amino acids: CASSPLAGGSAREQYF. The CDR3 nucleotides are TGTGCCAGCAGCCCGTTAGCGGGGGGCTCTGCGAGAGAGCAGTACTTC.

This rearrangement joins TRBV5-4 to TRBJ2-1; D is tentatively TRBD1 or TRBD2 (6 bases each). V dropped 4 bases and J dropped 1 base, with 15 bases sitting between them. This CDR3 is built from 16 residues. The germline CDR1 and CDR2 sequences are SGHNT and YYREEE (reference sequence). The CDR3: CASSLGGGLSYNEQFF. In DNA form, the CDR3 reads TGTGCCAGCAGCCTGGGGGGCGGATTATCCTACAATGAGCAGTTCTTC.

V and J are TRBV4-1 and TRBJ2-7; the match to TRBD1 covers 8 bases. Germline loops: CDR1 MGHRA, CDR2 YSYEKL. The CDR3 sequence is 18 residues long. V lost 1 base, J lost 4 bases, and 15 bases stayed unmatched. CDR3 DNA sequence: TGCGCCAGCAGCCAAGCCCCCGTTGACAGGGGAGGATGGTACGAGCAGTACTTC. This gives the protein CASSQAPVDRGGWYEQYF.

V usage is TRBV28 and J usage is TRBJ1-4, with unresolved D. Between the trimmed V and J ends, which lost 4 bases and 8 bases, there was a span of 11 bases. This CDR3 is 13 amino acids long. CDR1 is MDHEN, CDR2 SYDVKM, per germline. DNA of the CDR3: TGTGCCAGCAGTTCTAGCCTGGGGGAAAAACTGTTTTTT. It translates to CASSSSLGEKLFF.

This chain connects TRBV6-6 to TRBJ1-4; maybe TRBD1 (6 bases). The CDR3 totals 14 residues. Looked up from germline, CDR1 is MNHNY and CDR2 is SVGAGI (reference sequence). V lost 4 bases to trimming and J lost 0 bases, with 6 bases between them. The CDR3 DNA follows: TGTGCCAGCAGTTGGACAGCAACTAATGAAAAACTGTTTTTT. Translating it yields CASSWTATNEKLFF.